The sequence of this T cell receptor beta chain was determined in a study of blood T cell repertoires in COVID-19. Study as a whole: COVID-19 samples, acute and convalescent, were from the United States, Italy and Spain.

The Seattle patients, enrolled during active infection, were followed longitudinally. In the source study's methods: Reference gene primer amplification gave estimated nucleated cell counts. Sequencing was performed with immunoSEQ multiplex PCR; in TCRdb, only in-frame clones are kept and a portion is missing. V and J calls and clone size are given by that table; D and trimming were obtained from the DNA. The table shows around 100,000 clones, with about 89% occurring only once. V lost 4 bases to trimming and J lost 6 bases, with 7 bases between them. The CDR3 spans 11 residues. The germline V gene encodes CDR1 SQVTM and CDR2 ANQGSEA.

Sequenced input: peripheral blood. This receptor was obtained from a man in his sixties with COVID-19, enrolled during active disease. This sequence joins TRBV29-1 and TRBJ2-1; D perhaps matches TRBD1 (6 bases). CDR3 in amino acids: CSVGRGNEQFF. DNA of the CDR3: TGCAGCGTTGGCAGGGGCAATGAGCAGTTCTTC.